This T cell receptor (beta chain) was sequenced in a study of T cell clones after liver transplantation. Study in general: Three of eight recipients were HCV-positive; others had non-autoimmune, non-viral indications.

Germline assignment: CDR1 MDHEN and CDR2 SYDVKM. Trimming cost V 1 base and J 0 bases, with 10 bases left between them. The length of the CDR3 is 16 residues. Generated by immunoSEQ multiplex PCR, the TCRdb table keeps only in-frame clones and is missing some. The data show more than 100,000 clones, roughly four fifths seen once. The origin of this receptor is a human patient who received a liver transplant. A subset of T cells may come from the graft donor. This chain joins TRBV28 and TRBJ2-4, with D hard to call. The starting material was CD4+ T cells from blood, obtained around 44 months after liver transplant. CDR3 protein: CASSLSVGLAKNIQYF. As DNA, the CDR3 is TGTGCCAGCAGTTTATCTGTGGGCTTAGCCAAAAACATTCAGTACTTC.